This TCR beta chain was recovered during a study of blood T cells in healthy people across ages. Notes on this clonotype: Its specificity is unknown.

Each donor was a healthy Caucasian individual from Russia, aged roughly 6 to 95. The authors extracted at least 5 micrograms of total RNA per sample. Study results and caveats: Changes in expanded clonotypes were possibly confounded, as the CMV status of donors was unknown. The authors considered diversity estimates from one million T cells to be underestimates.

A J-beta primer mix and a sample-barcoded 5' primer were used in a second PCR of about 6 to 12 cycles. Each CDR3 protein is one row after TCRdb ran MiXCR on the 5' RACE reads. Seen here are about 1.4 million distinct CDR3 sequences, approximately 59% observed once, and the top ten hold 6.5% to 8%. This CDR3 region has 15 residues. The ends were cut back, 6 bases at V and 1 base at J, with 12 bases in the middle. Germline lookup yields CDR1 MNHEY and CDR2 SVGAGI. The rearrangement joins TRBV6-5 to TRBJ1-4; D not resolved. The clonotype originates from a man younger than 35 in good health. Sequencing was performed on blood. The CDR3 nucleotides are TGTGCCAGCAGAACTCCCGGGAAAACTAATGAAAAACTGTTTTTT. This gives the protein CASRTPGKTNEKLFF.